This is a list of T cell receptor beta chains from one sample in a study of shared T cell receptors in the human thymus. Assay: immunoSEQ multiplex PCR; the TCRdb copy retains only in-frame clones and omits some. The data hold roughly 410,000 clones, with over 90% observed a single time. The sequenced material came from thymocytes. The source of these receptors is a human donor. The CDR3 runs from the conserved cysteine through the conserved F or W. Each record gives: J gene, V gene, D gene, clone size, CDR3 DNA, CDR3 protein. D genes are given only for firm matches. Size values are once, few and many counts, or a class for expanded clones, and some rows have none.

>TRBJ2-5|TRBV7-8|TRBD2|NA
TGTGCCAGCAGCACATGGGACGGGACTAGCGGGAGGGAGACCCAGTACTTC
CASSTWDGTSGRETQYF
>TRBJ2-2|TRBV4-1|NA|NA
TGCGCCAGCAGCCTTAGCGGCACCGGGGAGCTGTTTTTT
CASSLSGTGELFF
>TRBJ2-2|TRBV27|TRBD2|NA
TGTGCCAGCACTTCCCGTGCTAGCGGTAACACCGGGGAGCTGTTTTTT
CASTSRASGNTGELFF
>TRBJ2-7|TRBV13|NA|NA
TGTGCCAGCAGCCACAGTTACGAGCAGTACTTC
CASSHSYEQYF
>TRBJ1-4|TRBV5-1|NA|NA
TGCGCCAGCAGCTGCGGTGGGGGTGAAAAACTGTTTTTT
CASSCGGGEKLFF
>TRBJ1-2|TRBV15|NA|NA
TGTGCCACCAGGCCCGGGACCCAAATGTCCTATGGCTACACCTTC
CATRPGTQMSYGYTF
>TRBJ1-3|TRBV5-8|NA|NA
TGTGCCAGCAGCTTGTACGGCCGCTCTGGAAACACCATATATTTT
CASSLYGRSGNTIYF
>TRBJ1-2|TRBV7-3|NA|NA
TGTGCCACCAGTCCGGGAGCGGGCTATGGCTACACCTTC
CATSPGAGYGYTF
>TRBJ2-1|TRBV28|TRBD2|once
TGTGCCAGCAGTCTCGGGACTAGCGGGAGCAATGAGCAGTTCTTC
CASSLGTSGSNEQFF
>TRBJ2-7|TRBV28|TRBD2|NA
TGTGCCAGCAGTCCGAAGATTCCCGGGACTAGCGGGAGATTTAACTACGAGCAGTACTTC
CASSPKIPGTSGRFNYEQYF
>TRBJ2-5|TRBV7-2|NA|NA
TGTGCCAGCAGCTCCGGACTGGGGGGGACCCAGTACTTC
CASSSGLGGTQYF
>TRBJ2-1|TRBV6-1|NA|NA
TGTGCCGGCGGGACAGAGCGCTCATACAATGAGCAGTTCTTC
CAGGTERSYNEQFF
>TRBJ1-1|TRBV6-1|NA|NA
TGTGCCAGCAGCACCGACACCCCGAACACTGAAGCTTTCTTT
CASSTDTPNTEAFF
>TRBJ2-1|TRBV7-2|TRBD2|NA
TGTGCCAGCAGCTTAGTAGCGGGAGGCCACAATGAGCAGTTCTTC
CASSLVAGGHNEQFF
>TRBJ2-6|TRBV19|NA|NA
TGTGCCAGTTCCTGGGTGGCTGGGGCCAACGTCCTGACTTTC
CASSWVAGANVLTF
>TRBJ2-7|TRBV18|TRBD1|NA
TGTGCCAGCTCACCCGGGACAGACACAAAGGACGAGCAGTACTTC
CASSPGTDTKDEQYF
>TRBJ1-3|TRBV19|NA|NA
TGTGCCAGTATCAAAAAAGCCTCTGGAAACACCATATATTTT
CASIKKASGNTIYF
>TRBJ2-5|TRBV20-1|NA|NA
TGCAGTGCCCCTCAGACCCAGTACTTC
CSAPQTQYF
>TRBJ2-7|TRBV2|TRBD2|once
TGTGCCAGCAGTCAGACCCGGACTAGCGGGAGTAGGTACGAGCAGTACTTC
CASSQTRTSGSRYEQYF
>TRBJ2-5|TRBV5-1|TRBD1|NA
TGCGCCAGCAGGACAGGGAAAGAGACCCAGTACTTC
CASRTGKETQYF
>TRBJ2-1|TRBV19|TRBD2|NA
TGTGCCAGTAGTATAGATCTTACTTTAGCGGGAGGGTTAGTAACCTACAATGAGCAGTTCTTC
CASSIDLTLAGGLVTYNEQFF
>TRBJ2-7|TRBV7-2|NA|NA
TGTGCCAGCAGCCGCCTTCGGCTAGGAAGGAGCTCCTACGAGCAGTACTTC
CASSRLRLGRSSYEQYF
>TRBJ2-2|TRBV4-1|TRBD1|NA
TGCGCCAGCAGTCGGACAGGGTCCCCCGGGGAGCTGTTTTTT
CASSRTGSPGELFF
>TRBJ1-1|TRBV30|NA|NA
TGTGCCTGGAGTGTACTTCGGGAACCGAACACTGAAGCTTTCTTT
CAWSVLREPNTEAFF
>TRBJ2-5|TRBV30|NA|NA
TGTGCCTGGTCCAATCTACTCTTCGAGACCCAGTACTTC
CAWSNLLFETQYF
>TRBJ2-3|TRBV15|NA|NA
TGTGCCACCAGCAGAGATGGTACAGATACGCAGTATTTT
CATSRDGTDTQYF
>TRBJ2-3|TRBV14|NA|NA
TGTGCCAGCAGCCAAGGACAGCGAAACACAGATACGCAGTATTTT
CASSQGQRNTDTQYF
>TRBJ2-7|TRBV28|NA|NA
TGTGCCAGCAGTTTACGTGGACAGTTCCTCTACGAGCAGTACTTC
CASSLRGQFLYEQYF
>TRBJ2-5|TRBV29-1|NA|NA
TGCAGCGTTGAATGCCCACCGCGCGGGAAAGAGACCCAGTACTTC
CSVECPPRGKETQYF
>TRBJ2-1|TRBV4-3|NA|once
TGCGCCAGCAGCCCCACTAGCCGCAGCTCCTACAATGAGCAGTTCTTC
CASSPTSRSSYNEQFF
>TRBJ1-2|TRBV5-5|NA|NA
TGTGCCAGCAGCTTGGTACTGGGTGGATATGGCTACACCTTC
CASSLVLGGYGYTF
>TRBJ2-1|TRBV28|TRBD1|once
TGTGCCAGCAGCCCCCCGGTGGACAGGGACAATGAGCAGTTCTTC
CASSPPVDRDNEQFF
>TRBJ2-7|TRBV6-5|TRBD1|NA
TGTGCCAGCAGTTACTCGAGGACAGGGCTCTACGAGCAGTACTTC
CASSYSRTGLYEQYF
>TRBJ2-1|TRBV11-2|NA|NA
TGTGCCAGCAGCCCAGATGGCTTTGAGCAGTTCTTC
CASSPDGFEQFF
>TRBJ2-5|TRBV18|NA|NA
TGTGCCAGCTCACCACCGGGAACAGGGGGGGCAGAGACCCAGTACTTC
CASSPPGTGGAETQYF
>TRBJ2-7|TRBV27|TRBD2|once
TGTGCCAGCAGTCCCCTGGGGGCGGGAGGCCCGGATGAGCAGTACTTC
CASSPLGAGGPDEQYF
>TRBJ2-2|TRBV19|TRBD2|once
TGTGCCAGTAGTCCGCGGGGGAGCGGCAACACCGGGGAGCTGTTTTTT
CASSPRGSGNTGELFF
>TRBJ2-4|TRBV9|TRBD1|NA
TGTGCCAGCAGCCAAGGGACAGGGGGGCCCAAAAACATTCAGTACTTC
CASSQGTGGPKNIQYF
>TRBJ2-3|TRBV4-1|NA|NA
TGCGCCAGCAGCCAAGTCGGAAGCACAGATACGCAGTATTTT
CASSQVGSTDTQYF
>TRBJ1-5|TRBV25-1|NA|NA
TGTGCCAGCAGTGAATTGCCCGGCGATAGCAATCAGCCCCAGCATTTT
CASSELPGDSNQPQHF
>TRBJ2-7|TRBV18|TRBD1|NA
TGTGCCAGCTCAAAGACAGGGGGCGCATCCTACGAGCAGTACTTC
CASSKTGGASYEQYF
>TRBJ2-3|TRBV7-2|NA|NA
TGTGCCAGCAGTCGGAGAGAGGCGGGTCGGAGCACAGATACGCAGTATTTT
CASSRREAGRSTDTQYF
>TRBJ2-7|TRBV4-3|TRBD1|NA
TGCGCCAGCAGCCCCGTCAGGGGGCCCCCCTACGAGCAGTACTTC
CASSPVRGPPYEQYF
>TRBJ2-7|TRBV7-2|NA|NA
TGTGCCAGCAGCTTATCCGAGTCTCCAGCAAGCTCCTACGAGCAGTACTTC
CASSLSESPASSYEQYF
>TRBJ2-1|TRBV4-1|TRBD2|NA
TGCGCCAGCAGCCAAGATCCTCGCGGGAGGGCCCAGGATGAGCAGTTCTTC
CASSQDPRGRAQDEQFF
>TRBJ1-1|TRBV28|NA|NA
TGTGCCAGCAGTCCTGAGGTGGGGGAAGCTTTCTTT
CASSPEVGEAFF
>TRBJ1-2|TRBV2|NA|once
TGTGCCAGCAGTGAATACTCGAGACAGACCTATGGCTACACCTTC
CASSEYSRQTYGYTF
>TRBJ2-2|TRBV27|NA|once
TGTGCCAGCAGTTTATCCCAGCGGAAGAACACCGGGGAGCTGTTTTTT
CASSLSQRKNTGELFF
>TRBJ1-1|TRBV28|NA|NA
TGTGCCAGCAGTTCCCAGGACATGAACACTGAAGCTTTCTTT
CASSSQDMNTEAFF
>TRBJ2-2|TRBV4-2|TRBD2|NA
TGTGCCAGCAGCCAAGGACTAGCCCCGAACACCGGGGAGCTGTTTTTT
CASSQGLAPNTGELFF
>TRBJ1-4|TRBV7-7|NA|NA
TGTGCTAGCAGTCCTACTAGGGGCGAGGGTGAAAAACTGTTTTTT
CASSPTRGEGEKLFF
>TRBJ1-2|TRBV7-8|NA|NA
TGTGCCAGCAGTCAATGGGTAGCAGGGGCCAATGGCTACACCTTC
CASSQWVAGANGYTF
>TRBJ1-6|TRBV27|NA|NA
TGTGCCAGCAGTTTACCGAGAATTAATTCACCCCTCCACTTT
CASSLPRINSPLHF
>TRBJ2-1|TRBV2|NA|NA
TGTGCCAGCAGTCTCGCCAAGGTGGGAGGAGAGTACAATGAGCAGTTCTTC
CASSLAKVGGEYNEQFF
>TRBJ2-1|TRBV28|NA|NA
TGTGCCAGCAGTTTATGCGCAGACTTACCACCCTACAATGAGCAGTTCTTC
CASSLCADLPPYNEQFF